Below, 10 T cell receptor beta chains from the same sample are listed, as sequenced in a study of lymphopenia after photon versus proton radiotherapy. Some clones are missing from TCRdb's copy, which holds only in-frame ones; the method was immunoSEQ multiplex PCR. Of about 19,000 clones listed, about 90% were seen once; the top ten hold about 6%. This specimen was peripheral blood, taken from a patient treated with photon-based radiotherapy. The source is a man in his 60s with pancreatic cancer.

The V call is TRBV18, the J call TRBJ2-4; 12 bases match TRBD2. The trim removed 2 bases at V and 1 base at J, leaving 3 bases unmatched. The CDR3 is 17 residues long. CDR1 and CDR2 from the germline V gene are KGHSH and LQKENI. The CDR3 reads CASSPLGLAGAKNIQYF. The CDR3 DNA is TGTGCCAGCTCACCATTGGGACTAGCGGGTGCCAAAAACATTCAGTACTTC.

CDR3 residues: CASSKTGQGTYEQYF. CDR3 nucleotide sequence: TGTGCCAGTAGTAAAACCGGACAGGGGACCTACGAGCAGTACTTC. The V and J genes are TRBV19 and TRBJ2-7; 9 bases fit TRBD1. This CDR3 has 15 amino acids. Germline trimming cut 4 bases from V and 2 bases from J; bases unmatched to any gene: 6. Germline-derived CDR1 and CDR2 are LNHDA and SQIVND (reference sequence).

V is TRBV6-6 and J is TRBJ1-3, with D perhaps TRBD1 (6 bases). The CDR3 is 11 amino acids. In germline, CDR1 is MNHNY, CDR2 SVGAGI (reference sequence). V was cut by 11 bases and J by 4 bases, with 9 bases left in between. The CDR3, as DNA: TGTGCCGGGGGCACGGGAAACACCATATATTTT. This codes for CAGGTGNTIYF.

V gene TRBV7-2 combines with J gene TRBJ2-2; tentatively, D is TRBD1 or TRBD2 (5 bases each). This CDR3 is built from 15 residues. Germline V gene sequence: CDR1 SGHTA, CDR2 FQGNSA. Trimming removed 2 bases at V and 2 bases at J, with 9 bases between. CDR3: CASSLSGTNTGELFF. CDR3 DNA: TGTGCCAGCAGCTTATCAGGGACCAACACCGGGGAGCTGTTTTTT.

DNA of the CDR3: TGTGCCAGCAGCCCCCCAGGGTCTAATGAAAAACTGTTTTTT. Protein: CASSPPGSNEKLFF. V usage is TRBV5-4 and J usage is TRBJ1-4; possible D gene TRBD1, 5 bases. V shed 4 bases and J shed 3 bases, with 10 bases lying between them. This CDR3 is built from 14 residues. Germline CDR1 and CDR2: SGHNT and YYREEE (reference sequence).

The DNA for the CDR3 is TGTGCCAGCAGCATATCGGGGGCGCCCGTAGATGAGCAGTTCTTC. Protein product: CASSISGAPVDEQFF. The V and J genes are TRBV9 and TRBJ2-1, with D perhaps given as TRBD1 or TRBD2 (6 bases each). Germline assignment: CDR1 SGDLS and CDR2 YYNGEE. Trimming pared 4 bases from V and 8 bases from J, leaving 19 bases between. CDR3 length: 15 residues.

This chain links TRBV9 with TRBJ2-2, with 9 bases aligning to TRBD2. The germline V gene encodes CDR1 SGDLS and CDR2 YYNGEE. CDR3 length equals 16 residues. The trim removed 4 bases at V and 0 bases at J, leaving 4 bases unmatched. This chain's CDR3 is CASSRAGGPNTGELFF. The CDR3 nucleotides read TGTGCCAGCAGCAGAGCGGGGGGACCGAACACCGGGGAGCTGTTTTTT.

This clone has a handful of counts. The rearrangement links TRBV5-5 to TRBJ2-1, with 9 nucleotides matching TRBD2. With 2 bases clipped from V and 4 bases from J, the junction kept 13 bases outside the gene matches. The CDR3 has 18 amino acids. From germline, CDR1 is SGHKS and CDR2 YYEKEE (reference sequence). CDR3 DNA: TGTGCCAGCAGCTTCTTTCCGTTTGCGAGCGGGGGGTACAATGAGCAGTTCTTC. This translates into CASSFFPFASGGYNEQFF. The full variable domain, in which reference TRBV5-5 and TRBJ2-1 provide the parts outside the CDR3, is DAGVTQSPTHLIKTRGQQVTLRCSPISGHKSVSWYQQVLGQGPQFIFQYYEKEERGRGNFPDRFSARQFPNYSSELNVNALLLGDSALYLCASSFFPFASGGYNEQFFGPGTRLTVL.

This clone appeared once. V is TRBV7-9 and J is TRBJ2-7; 9 bases match TRBD2. From germline, CDR1 is SEHNR and CDR2 FQNEAQ (reference sequence). The CDR3 length is 14 residues. V lost 2 bases and J lost 1; bases outside the gene matches: 0. This CDR3 is CASSLSGGSYEQYF. CDR3 in DNA: TGTGCCAGCAGCTTAAGCGGGGGGTCCTACGAGCAGTACTTC.

This clone is a singleton in its sample. V usage is TRBV27 and J usage is TRBJ2-1, with TRBD2 identical over 7 bases. The CDR3 covers 13 residues. V lost 3 bases to trimming and J lost 10 bases; unmatched junction nucleotides: 6. The germline V gene has CDR1 MNHEY and CDR2 SMNVEV (reference sequence). This chain's CDR3 is CASSLGGLLEQFF. The CDR3 DNA reads as TGTGCCAGCAGTTTGGGAGGGCTATTAGAGCAGTTCTTC.